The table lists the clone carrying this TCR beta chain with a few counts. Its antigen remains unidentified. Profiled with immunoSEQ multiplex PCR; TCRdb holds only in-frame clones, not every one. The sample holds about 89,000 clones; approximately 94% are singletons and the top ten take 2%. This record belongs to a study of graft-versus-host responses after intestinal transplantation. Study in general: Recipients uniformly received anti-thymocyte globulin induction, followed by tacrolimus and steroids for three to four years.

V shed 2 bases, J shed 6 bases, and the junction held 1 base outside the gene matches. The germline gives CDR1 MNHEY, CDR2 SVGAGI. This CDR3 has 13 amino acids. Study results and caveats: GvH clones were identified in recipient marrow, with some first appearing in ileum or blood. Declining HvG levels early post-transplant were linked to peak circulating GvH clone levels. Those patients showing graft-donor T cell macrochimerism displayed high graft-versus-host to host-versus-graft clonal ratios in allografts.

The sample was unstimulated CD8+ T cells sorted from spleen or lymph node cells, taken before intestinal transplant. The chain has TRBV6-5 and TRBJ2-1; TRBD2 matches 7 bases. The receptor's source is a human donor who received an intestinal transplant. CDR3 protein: CASSYGGGNEQFF. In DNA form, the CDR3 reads TGTGCCAGCAGTTACGGCGGGGGCAATGAGCAGTTCTTC.